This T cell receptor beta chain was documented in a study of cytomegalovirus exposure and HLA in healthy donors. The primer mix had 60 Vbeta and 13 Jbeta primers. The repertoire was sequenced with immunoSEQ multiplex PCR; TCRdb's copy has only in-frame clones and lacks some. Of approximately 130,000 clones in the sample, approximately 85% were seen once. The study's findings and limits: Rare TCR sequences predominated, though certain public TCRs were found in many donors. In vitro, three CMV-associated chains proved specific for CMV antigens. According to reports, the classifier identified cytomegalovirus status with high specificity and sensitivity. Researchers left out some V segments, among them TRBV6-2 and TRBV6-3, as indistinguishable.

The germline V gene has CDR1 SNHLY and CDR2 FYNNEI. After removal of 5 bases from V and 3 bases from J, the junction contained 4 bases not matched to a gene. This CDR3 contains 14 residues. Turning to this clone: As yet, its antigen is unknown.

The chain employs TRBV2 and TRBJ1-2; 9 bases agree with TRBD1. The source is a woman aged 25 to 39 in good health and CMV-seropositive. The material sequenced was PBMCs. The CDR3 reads CASSPDRGDYGYTF. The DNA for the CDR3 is TGTGCCAGCAGTCCCGACAGGGGGGACTATGGCTACACCTTC.